Included here is one TCR beta chain sequence, with context. This sample is drawn from a study of blood T cell repertoires in COVID-19. Study-wide background: T cells, B-cell-depleted T cells, or PBMCs provided the cDNA or gDNA that served as material.

Per the germline V gene, CDR1 is LNHDA and CDR2 is SQIVND (reference sequence). This CDR3 has 16 amino acids. J was trimmed by 1 base and V by 6 bases; bases with no gene match: 7. Study processing details: Scientists estimated how many nucleated cells there were by amplifying reference gene primers. TCRdb's table, derived via immunoSEQ multiplex PCR, lists solely in-frame clones and lacks some. That table gives V, J and clone size, and the DNA gave D and trimming. The sample lists 100,000 or so clones, about four fifths occurring once. This rearrangement joins TRBV19 to TRBJ2-2, with 8 bases matching TRBD1. This TCR came from a woman of 80 years or more with acute or convalescent COVID-19. The specimen was peripheral blood. CDR3 DNA: TGTGCCAGTAGGGCCGGACAGGGTCGGAACACCGGGGAGCTGTTTTTT. Amino acids: CASRAGQGRNTGELFF.